Only a few counts were recorded for the clone carrying this T cell receptor (beta chain). Its antigen is still unknown. Other DNA sequences of this sample code for an identical CDR3. Trimming cost V 1 base and J 2 bases, with 4 bases left between them. The CDR3 totals 13 residues. Germline loops: CDR1 SGHRS, CDR2 YFSETQ. TCRdb's copy holds only in-frame clones and misses some; the assay was immunoSEQ multiplex PCR. Found here are roughly 400,000 clones, just over 95% of them singletons; the top ten hold 0.25% to 0.35%. The sample comes from a study of shared clonotypes between healthy human individuals. General study results and limits: Naive CD4 clonotypes were shared across a few donors at about 5.3%.

Sequencing was done on a sample of memory CD8+ T cells sorted from blood. The subset is: CD45RO+ cells pooled with CCR7-negative TemRA cells. The receptor was isolated from a man aged 30 to 45 in good health. The V gene is TRBV5-1, the J gene TRBJ1-5; D is uncertain. This CDR3 is CASSLTGNQPQHF. In DNA form, the CDR3 reads TGCGCCAGCAGCTTGACAGGCAATCAGCCCCAGCATTTT.